A selection of T cell receptor beta chains follows, all from one sample in a study of OX40 agonist ivuxolimab in advanced cancers. TCRdb's table, derived via immunoSEQ multiplex PCR, lists solely in-frame clones and lacks some. The repertoire holds 69,000 or so clones, around 84% seen once, with 6.7% in the top ten. Sequenced material: CD4+ or CD8+ T cells sorted from blood, taken in a trial of the OX40 agonist ivuxolimab. Receptor source: an adult with an advanced solid tumor such as melanoma, head and neck, liver or kidney cancer. Each CDR3 is given with its conserved first and last residue. The D gene is left open where the match is weak.

v_call: TRBV30; cdr3_length: 13; d_call: TRBD1; j_call: TRBJ1-6; cdr3_aa: CAWSVTGGSPLHF
v_call: TRBV11-3; cdr3_length: 11; d_call: NA; j_call: TRBJ2-1; cdr3_aa: CASSFGNEQFF
v_call: TRBV10-3; cdr3_length: 12; d_call: TRBD1; j_call: TRBJ1-2; cdr3_aa: CAISRQGGGYTF
v_call: TRBV2; cdr3_length: 14; d_call: TRBD1; j_call: TRBJ2-5; cdr3_aa: CASTDDRGIGTQYF
v_call: TRBV5-6; cdr3_length: 16; d_call: TRBD2; j_call: TRBJ2-3; cdr3_aa: CASSPRGAGALDTQYF
v_call: TRBV5-4; cdr3_length: 13; d_call: NA; j_call: TRBJ1-5; cdr3_aa: CASSFELRPPQHF
v_call: TRBV6-5; cdr3_length: 13; d_call: NA; j_call: TRBJ1-2; cdr3_aa: CASSYSTGSGYTF
v_call: TRBV4-1; cdr3_length: 13; d_call: NA; j_call: TRBJ1-4; cdr3_aa: CASSQTEDEKLFF
v_call: TRBV2; cdr3_length: 14; d_call: NA; j_call: TRBJ1-6; cdr3_aa: CASSGGEHDSPLHF
v_call: TRBV5-1; cdr3_length: 14; d_call: TRBD1; j_call: TRBJ1-6; cdr3_aa: CASSLGGPDSPLHF
v_call: TRBV5-1; cdr3_length: 14; d_call: TRBD1; j_call: TRBJ2-5; cdr3_aa: CASSSAQGVETQYF
v_call: TRBV10-3; cdr3_length: 18; d_call: TRBD1; j_call: TRBJ1-3; cdr3_aa: CAISPRGQGQTSGNTIYF
v_call: TRBV7-9; cdr3_length: 15; d_call: NA; j_call: TRBJ2-3; cdr3_aa: CASSPSGPRGDTQYF
v_call: TRBV7-2; cdr3_length: 14; d_call: NA; j_call: TRBJ2-3; cdr3_aa: CASSLLAGAHTQYF
v_call: TRBV7-2; cdr3_length: 15; d_call: NA; j_call: TRBJ2-5; cdr3_aa: CASSPLSIGLETQYF
v_call: TRBV5-4; cdr3_length: 17; d_call: TRBD2; j_call: TRBJ2-5; cdr3_aa: CASSSGTSGGTGETQYF
v_call: TRBV5-5; cdr3_length: 15; d_call: NA; j_call: TRBJ2-1; cdr3_aa: CASSLSGGPIGQQFF
v_call: TRBV7-3; cdr3_length: 15; d_call: TRBD2; j_call: TRBJ2-1; cdr3_aa: CASSLGTSGYNEQFF
v_call: TRBV5-6; cdr3_length: 12; d_call: NA; j_call: TRBJ2-7; cdr3_aa: CASSLSTYEQYF
v_call: TRBV27; cdr3_length: 14; d_call: NA; j_call: TRBJ2-1; cdr3_aa: CASSLRDRGNEQFF
v_call: TRBV6-4; cdr3_length: 15; d_call: TRBD2; j_call: TRBJ2-3; cdr3_aa: CASSELGLAGDTQYF
v_call: TRBV2; cdr3_length: 16; d_call: NA; j_call: TRBJ1-1; cdr3_aa: CASSESEGGRSTEAFF
v_call: TRBV11-2; cdr3_length: 14; d_call: NA; j_call: TRBJ1-6; cdr3_aa: CASSSQGRDSPLHF
v_call: TRBV7-3; cdr3_length: 14; d_call: NA; j_call: TRBJ2-3; cdr3_aa: CASSLMEAADTQYF
v_call: TRBV5-1; cdr3_length: 13; d_call: NA; j_call: TRBJ1-2; cdr3_aa: CASSFEFNYGYTF
v_call: TRBV6-1; cdr3_length: 15; d_call: TRBD1; j_call: TRBJ2-2; cdr3_aa: CASSEGTGLTGELFF
v_call: TRBV19; cdr3_length: 14; d_call: TRBD1; j_call: TRBJ2-7; cdr3_aa: CASTKRDRGDEQYF
v_call: TRBV5-1; cdr3_length: 15; d_call: NA; j_call: TRBJ2-3; cdr3_aa: CASSLANGRPDTQYF
v_call: TRBV21-1; cdr3_length: 18; d_call: NA; j_call: TRBJ1-4; cdr3_aa: CASSKSHYCQGDNEKLFF
v_call: TRBV10-2; cdr3_length: 12; d_call: NA; j_call: TRBJ2-3; cdr3_aa: CASSEIGDTQYF
v_call: TRBV6-5; cdr3_length: 13; d_call: NA; j_call: TRBJ2-3; cdr3_aa: CASSYQGTDTQYF
v_call: TRBV18; cdr3_length: 13; d_call: NA; j_call: TRBJ1-5; cdr3_aa: CASSRDTNQPQHF
v_call: TRBV5-4; cdr3_length: 16; d_call: NA; j_call: TRBJ2-1; cdr3_aa: CASRKDLAGTGYEQFF
v_call: TRBV28; cdr3_length: 15; d_call: NA; j_call: TRBJ1-1; cdr3_aa: CASYSGAGVNTEAFF
v_call: TRBV6-1; cdr3_length: 13; d_call: TRBD1; j_call: TRBJ1-2; cdr3_aa: CASSAGQGVGYTF
v_call: TRBV28; cdr3_length: 14; d_call: NA; j_call: TRBJ2-5; cdr3_aa: CASSQRAGRETQYF
v_call: TRBV2; cdr3_length: 12; d_call: NA; j_call: TRBJ2-7; cdr3_aa: CASSAQGDEQYF
v_call: TRBV5-1; cdr3_length: 13; d_call: TRBD1; j_call: TRBJ2-5; cdr3_aa: CASFATGRETQYF
v_call: TRBV5-5; cdr3_length: 13; d_call: NA; j_call: TRBJ2-2; cdr3_aa: CASSIFTTGELFF
v_call: TRBV7-2; cdr3_length: 16; d_call: TRBD2; j_call: TRBJ2-5; cdr3_aa: CASSKGLAGEGETQYF
v_call: TRBV18; cdr3_length: 16; d_call: TRBD2; j_call: TRBJ2-1; cdr3_aa: CASSPSGLAAYNEQFF
v_call: TRBV15; cdr3_length: 14; d_call: NA; j_call: TRBJ2-1; cdr3_aa: CATSRVTPYNEQFF
v_call: TRBV29-1; cdr3_length: 16; d_call: TRBD2; j_call: TRBJ2-3; cdr3_aa: CSVVVSGGPSTDTQYF
v_call: TRBV7-9; cdr3_length: 13; d_call: NA; j_call: TRBJ1-1; cdr3_aa: CASIHPGENEAFF
v_call: TRBV7-9; cdr3_length: 16; d_call: NA; j_call: TRBJ2-5; cdr3_aa: CASSPTSGKGKETQYF
v_call: TRBV2; cdr3_length: 14; d_call: TRBD1; j_call: TRBJ1-2; cdr3_aa: CASRTGTGGLGYTF
v_call: TRBV6-6; cdr3_length: 11; d_call: NA; j_call: TRBJ2-5; cdr3_aa: CATGAGETQYF
v_call: TRBV7-6; cdr3_length: 15; d_call: NA; j_call: TRBJ2-1; cdr3_aa: CASSLVAPLGNEQFF
v_call: TRBV29-1; cdr3_length: 15; d_call: NA; j_call: TRBJ2-5; cdr3_aa: CSVGVGGALGETQYF
v_call: TRBV10-3; cdr3_length: 13; d_call: NA; j_call: TRBJ2-3; cdr3_aa: CAISESEADTQYF
v_call: TRBV19; cdr3_length: 15; d_call: TRBD1; j_call: TRBJ2-3; cdr3_aa: CASTAGTGDFDTQYF
v_call: TRBV6-1; cdr3_length: 14; d_call: NA; j_call: TRBJ2-5; cdr3_aa: CASSVGSAQETQYF
v_call: TRBV7-2; cdr3_length: 12; d_call: NA; j_call: TRBJ2-7; cdr3_aa: CASSLFSREQYF
v_call: TRBV9; cdr3_length: 14; d_call: TRBD2; j_call: TRBJ2-7; cdr3_aa: CASSASGNGGEQYF
v_call: TRBV6-5; cdr3_length: 15; d_call: NA; j_call: TRBJ2-5; cdr3_aa: CASSFSSAAGGAQYF